What follows describes a single T cell receptor (beta chain). Its specificity is not known. While unrecorded immune exposures were likely, the donors were nominally healthy when sampled. Use of 60 Vbeta and 13 Jbeta primers characterized the PCR. The assay was immunoSEQ multiplex PCR, and TCRdb's table has in-frame clones only and misses some. Among about 160,000 clones listed, 75% to 85% were seen once. These data belong to a study of cytomegalovirus exposure and HLA in healthy donors. The study, taken as a whole, reports: Some public TCRs appeared in many individuals, while most sequences were rare. Testing in vitro showed a few CMV-associated chains specific for CMV antigens.

This CDR3 spans 19 amino acids. With 0 bases clipped from V and 0 bases from J, the junction kept 11 bases outside the gene matches. Germline CDR1 LGHNA, CDR2 YNFKEQ. This TCR was recovered from a man in his fifties in good health and CMV-seropositive. This rearrangement joins TRBV4-2 to TRBJ1-5; 7 bases agree with TRBD1. Source material: PBMCs. In DNA form, the CDR3 reads TGTGCCAGCAGCCAAGATCGAGGGTCAGGGGGATATAGCAATCAGCCCCAGCATTTT. Its protein product is CASSQDRGSGGYSNQPQHF.